The 3 T cell receptor beta chains below were found in one sample sequenced in a study of graft-versus-host responses after intestinal transplantation. Their antigen targets remain unknown. Repertoires were generated with immunoSEQ multiplex PCR, while TCRdb's copy carries only in-frame clones and drops some. The table includes about 84,000 clones, approximately 90% detected once. Material: unstimulated CD4+ T cells sorted from spleen or lymph node cells, obtained before transplant. These receptors were obtained from a human donor who was the organ donor for an intestinal transplant.

The chain combines TRBV11-2 with TRBJ2-5; TRBD2 aligns across 7 bases. Per the germline V gene, CDR1 is SGHAT and CDR2 is FQNNGV. This CDR3 has 14 residues. J lost 3 bases, V lost 6 bases, and 7 bases had no gene match. CDR3 sequence (DNA): TGTGCCAGCAGAGACTGGGGGGGGAAAGAGACCCAGTACTTC. Its translation: CASRDWGGKETQYF.

The chain uses TRBV7-3 and TRBJ2-1; TRBD2 agrees at 14 bases. CDR3 length: 15 amino acids. CDR1 and CDR2 from the germline V gene are SGHTA and FQGTGA. Trimming removed 5 bases from V and 9 bases from J; junction bases left unmatched: 6. The CDR3 loop reads CASSPGTSGGSEQFF. In nucleotides, the CDR3 is TGTGCCAGCAGCCCCGGGACTAGCGGGGGAAGTGAGCAGTTCTTC.

The rearrangement joins TRBV21-1 to TRBJ2-3; TRBD2 reflects the table's D call only, with no check against the DNA. TRBV21-1 is classified as a pseudogene. The length of the CDR3 is 17 residues. The CDR3 protein is CASSKALASGLTDTQYF. Written as DNA, the CDR3 is TGTGCCAGCAGCAAAGCGCTAGCCAGCGGCCTGACAGATACGCAGTATTTT.